A selection of T cell receptor beta chains follows, all from one sample in a study of blood T cell repertoires in COVID-19. Sequencing used immunoSEQ multiplex PCR; TCRdb keeps in-frame clones, though not all of them. The sample includes 36,000 or so clones, approximately 86% of them seen just once. The specimen sequenced was peripheral blood. The receptors were gathered from a woman aged 70-85 years with active COVID-19. Each CDR3 is given with its conserved first and last residue. D genes are given only for firm matches. Rows give clone size only sometimes, using once, few, many, or a class for an expanded clone.

CDR3 protein: CAWSPPQGWGNQPQHF; CDR3 DNA: TGTGCCTGGAGTCCTCCCCAGGGTTGGGGCAATCAGCCCCAGCATTTT; V gene: TRBV30; clone size: once; J gene: TRBJ1-5; D gene: .
CDR3 protein: CASSLGQINTGELFF; CDR3 DNA: TGTGCCAGCAGCTTGGGACAGATTAACACCGGGGAGCTGTTTTTT; V gene: TRBV7-8; clone size: .; J gene: TRBJ2-2; D gene: TRBD1
CDR3 protein: CASSPFSTVDYGYTF; CDR3 DNA: TGTGCCAGCAGTCCGTTCTCGACAGTTGACTATGGCTACACCTTC; V gene: TRBV2; clone size: once; J gene: TRBJ1-2; D gene: .
CDR3 protein: CAWSKTAGYGYTF; CDR3 DNA: TGTGCCTGGAGTAAGACGGCAGGCTATGGCTACACCTTC; V gene: TRBV30; clone size: .; J gene: TRBJ1-2; D gene: .
CDR3 protein: CATLIANTGELFF; CDR3 DNA: TGTGCCACTCTAATCGCGAACACCGGGGAGCTGTTTTTT; V gene: TRBV19; clone size: .; J gene: TRBJ2-2; D gene: .
CDR3 protein: CASSFARLAGTDTQYF; CDR3 DNA: TGTGCCAGCAGCTTCGCCCGACTAGCTGGCACAGATACGCAGTATTTT; V gene: TRBV7-8; clone size: .; J gene: TRBJ2-3; D gene: TRBD2
CDR3 protein: CASAAGGAYEQYF; CDR3 DNA: TGTGCCAGCGCGGCGGGGGGTGCCTACGAGCAGTACTTC; V gene: TRBV27; clone size: .; J gene: TRBJ2-7; D gene: TRBD2
CDR3 protein: CASSLSGGSYNEQFF; CDR3 DNA: TGTGCCAGCAGTTTAAGCGGGGGCTCCTACAATGAGCAGTTCTTC; V gene: TRBV6-6; clone size: .; J gene: TRBJ2-1; D gene: TRBD2
CDR3 protein: CAWSVGAQIGELFF; CDR3 DNA: TGTGCCTGGAGTGTTGGGGCCCAGATCGGGGAGCTGTTTTTT; V gene: TRBV30; clone size: .; J gene: TRBJ2-2; D gene: .
CDR3 protein: CASSLVAGGFGELFF; CDR3 DNA: TGTGCCAGCAGCTTGGTAGCGGGGGGGTTCGGGGAGCTGTTTTTT; V gene: TRBV7-2; clone size: .; J gene: TRBJ2-2; D gene: TRBD2
CDR3 protein: CASSPGFPGELFF; CDR3 DNA: TGTGCCAGCAGTCCCGGGTTTCCCGGGGAGCTGTTTTTT; V gene: TRBV12-3/TRBV12-4; clone size: .; J gene: TRBJ2-2; D gene: .
CDR3 protein: CAAMHQGTDTQYF; CDR3 DNA: TGTGCCGCAATGCACCAGGGCACAGATACGCAGTATTTT; V gene: TRBV10-3; clone size: .; J gene: TRBJ2-3; D gene: .
CDR3 protein: CASSKGDYYGYTF; CDR3 DNA: TGTGCCAGCAGTAAAGGGGACTACTATGGCTACACCTTC; V gene: TRBV6-2/TRBV6-3; clone size: few; J gene: TRBJ1-2; D gene: .
CDR3 protein: CASSPAGANTEAFF; CDR3 DNA: TGTGCCAGCTCACCGGCAGGGGCCAACACTGAAGCTTTCTTT; V gene: TRBV18; clone size: .; J gene: TRBJ1-1; D gene: .
CDR3 protein: CASSKQGEAFF; CDR3 DNA: TGTGCCAGCAGTAAACAGGGGGAAGCTTTCTTT; V gene: TRBV3-1/TRBV3-2; clone size: once; J gene: TRBJ1-1; D gene: TRBD1
CDR3 protein: CASSLGSEETQYF; CDR3 DNA: TGCGCCAGCAGCTTGGGCTCGGAAGAGACCCAGTACTTC; V gene: TRBV5-1; clone size: .; J gene: TRBJ2-5; D gene: .
CDR3 protein: CASSQEDRRGRTQHF; CDR3 DNA: TGCGCCAGCAGCCAAGAGGATCGCAGGGGGAGGACCCAGCATTTT; V gene: TRBV4-1; clone size: .; J gene: TRBJ1-5; D gene: TRBD1
CDR3 protein: CASTLSGADTQYF; CDR3 DNA: TGTGCCAGTACCCTGAGCGGGGCAGATACGCAGTATTTT; V gene: TRBV19; clone size: .; J gene: TRBJ2-3; D gene: TRBD2
CDR3 protein: CASSYRGYNSPLHF; CDR3 DNA: TGTGCCAGCAGCTACAGGGGGTATAATTCACCCCTCCACTTT; V gene: TRBV6-5; clone size: .; J gene: TRBJ1-6; D gene: TRBD1
CDR3 protein: CAWCRQGAGEQYF; CDR3 DNA: TGTGCCTGGTGCCGACAGGGGGCGGGAGAGCAGTACTTC; V gene: TRBV30; clone size: .; J gene: TRBJ2-7; D gene: TRBD1
CDR3 protein: CAWSLSVPFF; CDR3 DNA: TGTGCCTGGAGTCTCTCGGTACCGTTCTTC; V gene: TRBV30; clone size: once; J gene: TRBJ2-1; D gene: .
CDR3 protein: CASRRVENEKLFF; CDR3 DNA: TGTGCCAGCAGGAGGGTTGAAAACGAAAAACTGTTTTTT; V gene: TRBV28; clone size: .; J gene: TRBJ1-4; D gene: .
CDR3 protein: CASSYWTGRSDTEAFF; CDR3 DNA: TGTGCCAGCAGTTACTGGACAGGACGATCGGACACTGAAGCTTTCTTT; V gene: TRBV6-6; clone size: .; J gene: TRBJ1-1; D gene: TRBD1
CDR3 protein: CASSHGRGRGYTF; CDR3 DNA: TGCGCCAGCAGCCATGGAAGGGGGCGCGGCTACACCTTC; V gene: TRBV4-1; clone size: .; J gene: TRBJ1-2; D gene: TRBD1